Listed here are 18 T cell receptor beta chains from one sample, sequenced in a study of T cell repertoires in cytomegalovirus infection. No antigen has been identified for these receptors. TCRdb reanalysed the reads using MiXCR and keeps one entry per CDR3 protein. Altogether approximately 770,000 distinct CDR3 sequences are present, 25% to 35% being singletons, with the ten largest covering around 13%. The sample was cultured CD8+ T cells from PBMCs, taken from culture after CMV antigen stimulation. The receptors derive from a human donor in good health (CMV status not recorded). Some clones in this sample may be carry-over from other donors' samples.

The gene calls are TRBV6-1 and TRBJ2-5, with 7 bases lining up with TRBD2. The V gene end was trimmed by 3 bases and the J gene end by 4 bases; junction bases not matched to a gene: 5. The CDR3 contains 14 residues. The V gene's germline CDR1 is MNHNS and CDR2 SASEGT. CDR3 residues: CASSDRRGVETQYF. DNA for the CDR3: TGTGCCAGCAGTGATCGACGGGGGGTAGAGACCCAGTACTTC.

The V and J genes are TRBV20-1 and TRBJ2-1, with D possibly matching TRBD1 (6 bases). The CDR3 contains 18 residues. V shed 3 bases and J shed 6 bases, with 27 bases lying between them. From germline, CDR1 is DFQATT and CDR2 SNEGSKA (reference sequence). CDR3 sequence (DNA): TGCAGTGCTAGCGAGGGATTCAGGGGCGTGAAGTTGGGCAATGAGCAGTTCTTC. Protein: CSASEGFRGVKLGNEQFF.

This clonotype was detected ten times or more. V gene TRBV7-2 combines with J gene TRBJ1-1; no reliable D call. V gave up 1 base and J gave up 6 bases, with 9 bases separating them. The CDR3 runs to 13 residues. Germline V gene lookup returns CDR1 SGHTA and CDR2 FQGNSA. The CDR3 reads CASSLESQAEAFF. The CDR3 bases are TGTGCCAGCAGCTTAGAGAGTCAGGCTGAAGCTTTCTTT.

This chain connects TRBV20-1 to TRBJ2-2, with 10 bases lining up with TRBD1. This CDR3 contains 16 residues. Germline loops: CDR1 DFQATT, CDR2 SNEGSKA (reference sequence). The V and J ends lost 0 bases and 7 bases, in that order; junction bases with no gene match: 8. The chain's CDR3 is CSARDLDRGLVGELFF. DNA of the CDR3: TGCAGTGCTAGAGATCTAGACAGGGGGCTGGTCGGGGAGCTGTTTTTT.

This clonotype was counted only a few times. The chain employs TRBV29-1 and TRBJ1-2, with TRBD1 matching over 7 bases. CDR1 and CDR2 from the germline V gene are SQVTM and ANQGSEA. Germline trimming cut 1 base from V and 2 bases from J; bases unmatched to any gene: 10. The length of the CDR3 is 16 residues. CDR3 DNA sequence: TGCAGCGTTGAAGGGGGACAGAGTACAAAAAACTATGGCTACACCTTC. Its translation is CSVEGGQSTKNYGYTF.

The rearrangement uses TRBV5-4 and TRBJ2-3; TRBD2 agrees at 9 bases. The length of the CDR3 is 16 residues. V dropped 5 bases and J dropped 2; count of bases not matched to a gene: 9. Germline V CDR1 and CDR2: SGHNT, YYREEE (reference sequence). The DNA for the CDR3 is TGTGCCAGCAGTTTCCCTAGCGGGGTAGACACAGATACGCAGTATTTT. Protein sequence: CASSFPSGVDTDTQYF.

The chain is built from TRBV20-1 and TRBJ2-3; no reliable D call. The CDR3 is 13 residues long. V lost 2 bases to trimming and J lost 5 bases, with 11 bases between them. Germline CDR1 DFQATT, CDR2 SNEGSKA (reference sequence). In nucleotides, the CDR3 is TGCAGTGCTAGAATTGATCCGGGAGATACGCAGTATTTT. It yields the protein CSARIDPGDTQYF.

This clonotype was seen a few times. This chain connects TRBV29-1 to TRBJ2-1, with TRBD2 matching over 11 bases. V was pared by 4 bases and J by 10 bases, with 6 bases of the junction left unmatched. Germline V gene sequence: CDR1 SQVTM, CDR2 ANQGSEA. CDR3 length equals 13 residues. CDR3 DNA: TGCAGCGTTGTAGCGGGGGGGCCCGAGGAGCAGTTCTTC. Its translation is CSVVAGGPEEQFF.

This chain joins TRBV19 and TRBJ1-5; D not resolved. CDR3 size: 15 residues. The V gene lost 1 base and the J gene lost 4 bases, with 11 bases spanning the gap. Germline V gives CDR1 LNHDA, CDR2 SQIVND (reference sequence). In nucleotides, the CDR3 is TGTGCCAGTAGTATAGTGGCGTTGAGTAATCAGCCCCAGCATTTT. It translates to CASSIVALSNQPQHF.

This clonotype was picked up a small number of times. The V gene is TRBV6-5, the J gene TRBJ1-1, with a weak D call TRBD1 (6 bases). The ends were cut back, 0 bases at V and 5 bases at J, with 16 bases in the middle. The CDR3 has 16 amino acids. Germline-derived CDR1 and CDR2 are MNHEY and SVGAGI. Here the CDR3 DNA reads TGTGCCAGCAGTTACTCCCCATCCACAGGGCGAACTGAAGCTTTCTTT. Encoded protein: CASSYSPSTGRTEAFF.

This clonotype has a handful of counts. CDR3 nucleotides: TGTGCCATCAGGCGGGACAGAAGGACCTCTGGAAACACCATATATTTT. Its protein product is CAIRRDRRTSGNTIYF. The chain employs TRBV10-3 and TRBJ1-3; 7 bases align to TRBD1. The germline V gene encodes CDR1 ENHRY and CDR2 SYGVKD. This CDR3 is 16 amino acids long. The V gene end was trimmed by 6 bases and the J gene end by 0 bases; junction bases not matched to a gene: 8.

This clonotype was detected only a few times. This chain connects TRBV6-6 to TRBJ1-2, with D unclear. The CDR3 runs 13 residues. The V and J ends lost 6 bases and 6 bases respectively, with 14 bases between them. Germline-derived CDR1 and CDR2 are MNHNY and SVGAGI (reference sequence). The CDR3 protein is CASSPRGKDGYTF. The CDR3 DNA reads TGTGCCAGCAGCCCTCGCGGGAAGGATGGCTACACCTTC.

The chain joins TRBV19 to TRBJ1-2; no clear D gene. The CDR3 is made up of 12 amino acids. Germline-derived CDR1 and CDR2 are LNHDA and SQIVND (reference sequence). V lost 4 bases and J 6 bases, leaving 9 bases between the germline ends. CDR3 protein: CASSKGLHGYTF. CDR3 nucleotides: TGTGCCAGTAGTAAAGGCCTCCATGGCTACACCTTC.

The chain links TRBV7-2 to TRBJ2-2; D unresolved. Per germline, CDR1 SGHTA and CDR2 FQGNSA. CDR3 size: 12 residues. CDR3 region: CGAVGNTGELFF. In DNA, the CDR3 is TGTGGCGCGGTGGGGAACACCGGGGAGCTGTTTTTT.

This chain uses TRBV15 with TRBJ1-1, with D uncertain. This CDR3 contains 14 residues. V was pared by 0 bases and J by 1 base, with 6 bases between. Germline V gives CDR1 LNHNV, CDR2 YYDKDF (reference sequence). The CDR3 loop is CATSRDLGNTEAFF. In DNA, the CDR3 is TGTGCCACCAGCAGAGATTTGGGGAACACTGAAGCTTTCTTT. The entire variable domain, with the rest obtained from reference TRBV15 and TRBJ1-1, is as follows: DAMVIQNPRYQVTQFGKPVTLSCSQTLNHNVMYWYQQKSSQAPKLLFHYYDKDFNNEADTPDNFQSRRPNTSFCFLDIRSPGLGDTAMYLCATSRDLGNTEAFFGQGTRLTVV.

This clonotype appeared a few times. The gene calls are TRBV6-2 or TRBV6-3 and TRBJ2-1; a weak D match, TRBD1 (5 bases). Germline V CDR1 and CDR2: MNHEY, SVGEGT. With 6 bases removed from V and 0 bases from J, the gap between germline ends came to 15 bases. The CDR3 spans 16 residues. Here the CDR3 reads CASSSTTVSSYNEQFF. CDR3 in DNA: TGTGCCAGCAGCTCCACGACAGTCAGCTCCTACAATGAGCAGTTCTTC.

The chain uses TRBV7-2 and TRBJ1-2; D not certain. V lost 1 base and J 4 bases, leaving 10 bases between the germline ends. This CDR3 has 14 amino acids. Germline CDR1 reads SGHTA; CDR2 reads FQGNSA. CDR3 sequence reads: CASSLGAPGYGYTF. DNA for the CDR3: TGTGCCAGCAGCTTAGGGGCTCCTGGCTATGGCTACACCTTC. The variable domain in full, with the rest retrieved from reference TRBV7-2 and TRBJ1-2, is GAGVSQSPSNKVTEKGKDVELRCDPISGHTALYWYRQSLGQGLEFLIYFQGNSAPDKSGLPSDRFSAERTGGSVSTLTIQRTQQEDSAVYLCASSLGAPGYGYTFGSGTRLTVV.

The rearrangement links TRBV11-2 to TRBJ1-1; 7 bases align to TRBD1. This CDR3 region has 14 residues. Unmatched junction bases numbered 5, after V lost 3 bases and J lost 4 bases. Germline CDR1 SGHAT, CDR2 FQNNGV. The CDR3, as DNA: TGTGCCAGCAGCTTTACCCCAGGGGGCACTGAAGCTTTCTTT. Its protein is CASSFTPGGTEAFF. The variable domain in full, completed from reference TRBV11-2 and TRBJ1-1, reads EAGVAQSPRYKIIEKRQSVAFWCNPISGHATLYWYQQILGQGPKLLIQFQNNGVVDDSQLPKDRFSAERLKGVDSTLKIQPAKLEDSAVYLCASSFTPGGTEAFFGQGTRLTVV.